The T cell receptor (beta chain) under discussion was sequenced for a study of technical replicates of blood from a handful of donors. The germline gives CDR1 SGHKS, CDR2 YYEKEE (reference sequence). J gave up 3 bases and V 5 bases, and 10 bases lay outside the gene matches. CDR3 length: 15 amino acids. Produced via immunoSEQ multiplex PCR; TCRdb's table is partial and in-frame only. The data contain under 75,000 clones, 85% to 95% of them seen just once; the ten biggest clones take up 4.3%. This clone was counted once. The sample taken for sequencing was PBMCs. V gene TRBV5-5 combines with J gene TRBJ2-7; 8 bases align to TRBD1. This receptor was obtained from a human donor in good health. Some clones in this sample may be carry-over from other donors' samples. The CDR3: CASSSASTGVYEQYF. DNA of the CDR3: TGTGCCAGCAGTTCGGCCTCGACAGGGGTCTACGAGCAGTACTTC.